These 11 T cell receptor beta chains were all obtained from the same sample, sequenced in a study of cytomegalovirus exposure and HLA in healthy donors (dated by TCRdb to about 2017). Library creation used the immunoSEQ multiplex PCR assay. The table was pulled from immuneACCESS by TCRdb, which kept in-frame rearrangements only. Such tables lose some clones; where checked, under half of the loss comes from unresolved V genes, and the rest has no known cause. The sample table shows roughly 180,000 clones, and more than 80% are seen once. The ten most abundant clones make up 6% to 9% of the sample. The sample was PBMCs. The receptor set was obtained from a man aged 18 to 29 in good health and CMV-seropositive.

The V gene is TRBV7-3, the J gene TRBJ2-1, with 11 bases matching TRBD2. This CDR3 has 16 residues. J lost 4 bases, V lost 5 bases, and 7 bases had no gene match. CDR1 and CDR2 from the germline V gene are SGHTA and FQGTGA. The CDR3 sequence: CASSPSGTSGYNEQFF. In DNA form, the CDR3 reads TGTGCCAGCAGCCCAAGCGGGACTAGCGGTTACAATGAGCAGTTCTTC.

This CDR3 is CASSFDPGLAVYNEQFF. The CDR3 coding sequence is TGTGCCAGCAGTTTTGACCCGGGACTAGCGGTCTACAATGAGCAGTTCTTC. The V gene is TRBV28, the J gene TRBJ2-1, with 11 bases aligning to TRBD2. This CDR3 is 17 amino acids long. Germline trimming cut 3 bases from V and 3 bases from J; bases unmatched to any gene: 7. CDR1 MDHEN and CDR2 SYDVKM come from the germline V gene. Variable domain in full (rest from reference TRBV28 and TRBJ2-1): DVKVTQSSRYLVKRTGEKVFLECVQDMDHENMFWYRQDPGLGLRLIYFSYDVKMKEKGDIPEGYSVSREKKERFSLILESASTNQTSMYLCASSFDPGLAVYNEQFFGPGTRLTVL.

The V call is TRBV27, the J call TRBJ2-2; 7 positions agree with TRBD2. Germline trimming cut 1 base from V and 0 bases from J; bases unmatched to any gene: 5. The length of the CDR3 is 17 residues. Germline-derived CDR1 and CDR2 are MNHEY and SMNVEV (reference sequence). The CDR3 loop reads CASSLFRLAANTGELFF. In DNA, the CDR3 is TGTGCCAGCAGTTTATTCCGGCTAGCGGCGAACACCGGGGAGCTGTTTTTT.

The rearrangement uses TRBV7-6 and TRBJ2-3, with D possibly being TRBD2 (7 bases). Deletions cut 0 bases from V and 4 bases from J, with 17 bases between. Germline V lookup: CDR1 SGHVS, CDR2 FNYEAQ. This CDR3 has 17 amino acids. The CDR3 DNA is TGTGCCAGCAGCTTAGCCACAGGGAGGGTCGCAGCAGATACGCAGTATTTT. This gives the protein CASSLATGRVAADTQYF. The complete variable domain, with remaining parts taken from reference TRBV7-6 and TRBJ2-3, reads GAGVSQSPRYKVTKRGQDVALRCDPISGHVSLYWYRQALGQGPEFLTYFNYEAQQDKSGLPNDRFSAERPEGSISTLTIQRTEQRDSAMYRCASSLATGRVAADTQYFGPGTRLTVL.

This clone was counted a single time. V and J are TRBV5-6 and TRBJ2-7; 9 bases are shared with TRBD1. V dropped 2 bases and J dropped 1; count of bases not matched to a gene: 1. Germline-derived CDR1 and CDR2 are SGHDT and YYEEEE. The CDR3 totals 14 residues. The CDR3 DNA reads as TGTGCCAGCAGCTTCGGGACAGGGTCCTACGAGCAGTACTTC. It encodes CASSFGTGSYEQYF.

V usage is TRBV7-7 and J usage is TRBJ2-1; 10 positions agree with TRBD2. This CDR3 is 15 amino acids long. With V trimmed by 2 bases and J by 9 bases, 7 bases remained unmatched. Germline-derived CDR1 and CDR2 are SSHAT and FNYEAQ (reference sequence). The CDR3 spells CASSLIASGSGEQFF. Written as DNA, the CDR3 is TGTGCCAGCAGCTTAATCGCTAGCGGGAGCGGTGAGCAGTTCTTC.

The J gene is TRBJ2-2, the V gene TRBV28; 9 positions match TRBD2. Germline V gene data show CDR1 as MDHEN and CDR2 as SYDVKM. The V gene end was trimmed by 11 bases and the J gene end by 5 bases; junction bases not matched to a gene: 6. CDR3 length equals 13 residues. The CDR3 region has the DNA TGTGCCCTAAGTAGCGGGAGTACCGGGGAGCTGTTTTTT. It specifies CALSSGSTGELFF.

This clone was seen a single time. J is TRBJ1-5 and V is TRBV2; 9 nucleotides match TRBD1. The trim removed 9 bases at V and 5 bases at J, leaving 11 bases unmatched. Germline V CDR1 and CDR2: SNHLY, FYNNEI. The CDR3 has 15 residues. CDR3 nucleotides: TGTGCCAGGAAAAGGGACAGGGCGTTGGATCAGCCCCAGCATTTT. It codes for CARKRDRALDQPQHF.

V and J are TRBV19 and TRBJ1-1; the match to TRBD1 covers 7 bases. The CDR3 loop spans 14 amino acids. In germline, CDR1 is LNHDA, CDR2 SQIVND (reference sequence). V lost 9 bases and J lost 1; bases outside the gene matches: 8. For the CDR3, the DNA is TGTGCCAGCCTTCGGGGACAGTCGAACACTGAAGCTTTCTTT. Translation gives CASLRGQSNTEAFF.

The DNA of the CDR3 is TGCAGTGCTAGTAGTCTTGAGCAGTTCTTC. It encodes CSASSLEQFF. The chain joins TRBV20-1 to TRBJ2-1; D remains ambiguous. CDR1 DFQATT and CDR2 SNEGSKA come from the germline V gene (reference sequence). The CDR3 consists of 10 residues. Trimming pared 3 bases from V and 9 bases from J, leaving 6 bases between.

This clone was counted only a few times. V is TRBV5-5 and J is TRBJ1-1; D unclear. The CDR3 length is 12 residues. The V gene's germline CDR1 is SGHKS and CDR2 YYEKEE (reference sequence). V lost 6 bases to trimming and J lost 4 bases, with 10 bases between them. The CDR3 loop reads CASTRAFTEAFF. Written as DNA, the CDR3 is TGTGCCAGCACGCGCGCCTTCACTGAAGCTTTCTTT. Complete variable domain (other parts from reference TRBV5-5 and TRBJ1-1): DAGVTQSPTHLIKTRGQQVTLRCSPISGHKSVSWYQQVLGQGPQFIFQYYEKEERGRGNFPDRFSARQFPNYSSELNVNALLLGDSALYLCASTRAFTEAFFGQGTRLTVV.